These 2 T cell receptor beta chains share one sample of origin, sequenced in a study of blood T cells in healthy people across ages. A second PCR of about 6 to 11 cycles used a sample-barcoded 5' primer and a J-beta primer mix. Via MiXCR, TCRdb re-called the 5' RACE reads, giving one row per CDR3 protein. The sample includes over a million distinct CDR3 sequences, under 30% of them seen just once. These data also featured in a second study, about T cells of mothers and their children.

The sequenced sample consisted of blood. The source is a girl aged 2-10 years in good health.

J is TRBJ2-4 and V is TRBV20-1, with a possible D match to TRBD1 (5 bases). V lost 4 bases and J lost 9, with 13 bases in between. Per germline, CDR1 DFQATT and CDR2 SNEGSKA (reference sequence). This CDR3 spans 12 amino acids. The CDR3 bases are TGCAGTGCTATCAGGGATTTTGGCATTCAGTACTTC. Its protein product is CSAIRDFGIQYF.

The chain couples TRBV12-3 or TRBV12-4 to TRBJ1-4; 9 bases are shared with TRBD1. J was trimmed by 11 bases and V by 2 bases; bases with no gene match: 12. This CDR3 comprises 16 residues. CDR3 residues: CASSLNVDRGMGKLFF. CDR3 nucleotide sequence: TGTGCCAGCAGTTTAAATGTTGACAGGGGGATGGGCAAACTGTTTTTT.